A single sample is the source of the 10 T cell receptor beta chains below, sequenced in a study of response to subunit inactivated influenza vaccine. MiXCR, run by TCRdb on the RT-PCR reads, gives a single entry per CDR3 protein. The sample contains a few hundred thousand distinct CDR3 sequences, 20% to 25% of which appear only once. The specimen was PBMCs from blood, collected 21 months after vaccination. Every receptor here comes from a man aged 50 to 69 who received an inactivated influenza vaccine.

This clonotype appeared a few times. The chain is built from TRBV24-1 and TRBJ2-1, with no clear D. Germline V gene sequence: CDR1 KGHDR, CDR2 SFDVKD. Deletions cut 5 bases from V and 8 bases from J, with 15 bases between. There are 14 residues in the CDR3. CDR3 protein: CATSAGLIRDEQFF. The CDR3 nucleotides read TGTGCCACCAGTGCGGGCCTCATTAGGGATGAGCAGTTCTTC.

This chain connects TRBV9 to TRBJ2-5; weak D call: TRBD2 (5 bases). The V and J ends lost 0 bases and 5 bases respectively, with 17 bases between them. The CDR3 is 16 residues long. CDR1 and CDR2 from the germline V gene are SGDLS and YYNGEE. DNA of the CDR3: TGTGCCAGCAGCGTAGCTGGTAGCACAAGAGGGGAGACCCAGTACTTC. This sequence encodes CASSVAGSTRGETQYF.

In its sample, this clonotype was seen many times. The chain has TRBV20-1 and TRBJ2-5; no firm D call. The ends were cut back, 3 bases at V and 5 bases at J, with 10 bases in the middle. Germline V gene sequence: CDR1 DFQATT, CDR2 SNEGSKA (reference sequence). The CDR3 totals 12 residues. The CDR3 sequence: CSASKERETQYF. The CDR3 DNA reads as TGCAGTGCTAGCAAGGAGAGGGAGACCCAGTACTTC.

The CDR3 DNA reads as TGTGCCAGCAGCCATCGTGGAAGTCCACTGGGGACAGATACGCAGTATTTT. Translation: CASSHRGSPLGTDTQYF. The chain links TRBV3-1 to TRBJ2-3; D remains unclear. This CDR3 is built from 17 residues. Germline V CDR1 and CDR2: LGHDT, YNNKEL (reference sequence). V was trimmed by 3 bases and J by 3 bases, leaving 19 bases between them.

The chain has TRBV3-1 and TRBJ2-2, with a possible D match to TRBD1 (5 bases). The germline CDR1 and CDR2 sequences are LGHDT and YNNKEL (reference sequence). Trimming left V 11 bases short and J 9 bases short, with 13 bases between. This CDR3 has 11 amino acids. The CDR3 coding sequence is TGTGCCGTCTCAGGGTCCCGGGAGCTGTTTTTT. Encoded protein: CAVSGSRELFF.

This clonotype was counted between two and nine times. The V call is TRBV20-1, the J call TRBJ2-7; D unresolved. Trimming cost V 7 bases and J 1 base, with 14 bases left between them. CDR3 length: 13 amino acids. CDR1 and CDR2 from the germline V gene are DFQATT and SNEGSKA (reference sequence). CDR3 in amino acids: CSEKAAASYEQYF. The CDR3 coding sequence is TGCAGTGAAAAGGCCGCAGCTTCCTACGAGCAGTACTTC.

This clonotype was recorded a few times. This chain joins TRBV5-5 and TRBJ1-2; no clear D gene. The germline gives CDR1 SGHKS, CDR2 YYEKEE (reference sequence). V lost 1 base to trimming and J lost 1 base, with 8 bases between them. The CDR3 totals 14 residues. The CDR3: CASSLSLINYGYTF. The CDR3 nucleotides are TGTGCCAGCAGCTTGTCTCTTATTAACTATGGCTACACCTTC.

This clonotype turned up a few times. V and J are TRBV20-1 and TRBJ1-1; TRBD1 matches at 10 bases. With 6 bases clipped from V and 3 bases from J, the junction kept 10 bases outside the gene matches. The germline CDR1 and CDR2 sequences are DFQATT and SNEGSKA (reference sequence). CDR3 length equals 15 residues. CDR3 protein: CSARQGAKDYTEAFF. Written as DNA, the CDR3 is TGCAGTGCCAGACAGGGGGCGAAGGATTACACTGAAGCTTTCTTT.

Of note for this clonotype: Germline and junction disagree at one end, which may indicate a read error. V usage is TRBV27 and J usage is TRBJ2-7; the match to TRBD2 covers 7 bases. Germline V gene lookup returns CDR1 MNHEY and CDR2 SMNVEV (reference sequence). This CDR3 has 16 residues. CDR3 protein: CASRLSPASGTYEQYF. The CDR3 region has the DNA TGTGCCAGCAGATTATCCCCAGCTAGCGGAACCTACGAGCAGTACTTC.

This clonotype has just a few counts. The V call is TRBV6-1, the J call TRBJ2-1; weak D call: TRBD2 (5 bases). Trimming removed 5 bases at V and 2 bases at J, with 10 bases between. This CDR3 is built from 14 residues. The germline CDR1 and CDR2 sequences are MNHNS and SASEGT. CDR3 protein: CASSKGVTYNEQFF. The CDR3 region has the DNA TGTGCCAGCAGTAAGGGAGTTACCTACAATGAGCAGTTCTTC.